The clone carrying this TCR beta chain was recorded only once. The antigen is undetermined. TCRdb keeps only in-frame clones here, not all; method: immunoSEQ multiplex PCR. The sample lists about 41,000 clones, around 87% occurring once. Germline values: CDR1 SGHVS, CDR2 FNYEAQ. This CDR3 is 17 amino acids long. The V end lost 1 base, the J end lost 5 bases, and 18 bases lay between the germline ends. The data were obtained in a study of a mutant IDH1 vaccine in newly diagnosed glioma. Study in general: Patients began vaccination 4-6 weeks after radiotherapy alone, or with temozolomide cycles. Every participant had undergone radiotherapy, temozolomide, or both before, and most underwent both.

Time point specified: week 35, safety follow-up. Vaccination comprised doses that each held 300 ug of mutant IDH1 20-mer peptide, plus topical imiquimod. The vaccination schedule gave patients eight doses in weeks 1, 3, 5, 7, 11, 15, 19 and 23. This receptor was obtained from a man in his forties with glioma. The starting material was PBMCs, obtained from a glioma patient whose treatment included an IDH1 peptide vaccine. This chain connects TRBV7-6 to TRBJ1-5; a possible D gene is TRBD1 (6 bases). This CDR3 is CASSLGLRGSFDQPQHF. The CDR3 DNA is TGTGCCAGCAGCTTAGGTTTGAGGGGGAGCTTCGATCAGCCCCAGCATTTT. The full variable domain, completed using reference TRBV7-6 and TRBJ1-5, is GAGVSQSPRYKVTKRGQDVALRCDPISGHVSLYWYRQALGQGPEFLTYFNYEAQQDKSGLPNDRFSAERPEGSISTLTIQRTEQRDSAMYRCASSLGLRGSFDQPQHFGDGTRLSIL.